The 10 T cell receptor beta chains reported below all come from one sample, sequenced in a study of TIL therapy for anti-PD-1-resistant metastatic lung cancer. Sequencing used immunoSEQ v3. Data came from immunoSEQ multiplex PCR; TCRdb stores just in-frame clones and leaves some out. The repertoire holds about 47,000 clones, just over 85% seen once, with 5% in the top ten. As for time point: pre-treatment sample, taken before nivolumab and TIL therapy. The sequenced sample was blood, obtained at baseline. The receptors stem from a person between 25 and 79 years old with non-small cell lung cancer.

The rearrangement joins TRBV30 to TRBJ1-5; no clear D. The length of the CDR3 is 13 residues. With 1 base removed from V and 2 bases from J, the gap between germline ends came to 6 bases. Germline loops: CDR1 GTSNPN, CDR2 SVGIG (reference sequence). The CDR3 DNA is TGTGCCTGGAGTGGGGGAGGCAATCAGCCCCAGCATTTT. Residues: CAWSGGGNQPQHF.

The V call is TRBV19, the J call TRBJ1-5; tentative D call: TRBD1 (5 bases). This CDR3 contains 15 residues. Trimming cost V 1 base and J 5 bases, with 12 bases left between them. Germline loops: CDR1 LNHDA, CDR2 SQIVND (reference sequence). In DNA form, the CDR3 reads TGTGCCAGTAGTATAGGGATAGGGGATCATCAGCCCCAGCATTTT. It specifies CASSIGIGDHQPQHF.

The V and J genes are TRBV19 and TRBJ1-6, with TRBD1 as a possible D gene (5 bases). This CDR3 spans 15 amino acids. CDR1 and CDR2 (germline): LNHDA, SQIVND (reference sequence). The V and J ends lost 8 bases and 0 bases respectively, with 11 bases between them. The DNA for the CDR3 is TGTGCCAGTTACGACAGTCGCTCCTATAATTCACCCCTCCACTTT. Its translation is CASYDSRSYNSPLHF.

The chain joins TRBV28 to TRBJ2-7, with 9 bases matching TRBD1. Germline CDR1 is MDHEN and CDR2 is SYDVKM. The CDR3 contains 16 residues. With V trimmed by 3 bases and J by 2 bases, 8 bases remained unmatched. The CDR3 coding sequence is TGTGCCAGCAGTTTTCTTCCGGGACAGGGCGCCTACGAGCAGTACTTC. It encodes CASSFLPGQGAYEQYF.

The chain joins TRBV5-1 to TRBJ1-2; 7 nucleotides line up with TRBD1. The CDR3 covers 14 residues. V shed 4 bases, J shed 0 bases, and the junction held 3 bases outside the gene matches. Germline values: CDR1 SGHRS, CDR2 YFSETQ. The CDR3 sequence: CASSGGTANYGYTF. DNA of the CDR3: TGCGCCAGCAGCGGCGGGACAGCTAACTATGGCTACACCTTC.

The rearrangement joins TRBV2 to TRBJ2-3, with D perhaps matching TRBD2 (6 bases). Germline V CDR1 and CDR2: SNHLY, FYNNEI. Trimming removed 9 bases from V and 4 bases from J, with 17 bases in between. This CDR3 is 14 amino acids long. The CDR3: CASLRGRGADTQYF. The CDR3 DNA reads as TGTGCCAGTCTACGTGGGCGGGGTGCAGATACGCAGTATTTT.

CDR3 sequence reads: CASTTPSGTSYNEQFF. The DNA for the CDR3 is TGCGCCAGCACCACCCCAAGCGGCACCTCCTACAATGAGCAGTTCTTC. The rearrangement links TRBV5-1 to TRBJ2-1; possible D gene TRBD2, 5 bases. V gave up 6 bases and J gave up 0 bases, with 16 bases separating them. The CDR3 runs 16 residues. Germline CDR1 is SGHRS and CDR2 is YFSETQ.

This clone was seen once. The rearrangement links TRBV19 to TRBJ1-2, with TRBD1 matching over 7 bases. CDR1 and CDR2 from the germline V gene are LNHDA and SQIVND (reference sequence). Germline trimming cut 8 bases from V and 2 bases from J; bases unmatched to any gene: 5. The CDR3 contains 13 residues. CDR3 DNA: TGTGCCAGTCACCCGGGACAGAACTATGGCTACACCTTC. It translates to CASHPGQNYGYTF.

The V and J genes are TRBV5-6 and TRBJ2-7; perhaps TRBD2 as D (6 bases). The CDR3 is 13 residues long. The V end lost 0 bases, the J end lost 6 bases, and 10 bases lay between the germline ends. Per germline, CDR1 SGHDT and CDR2 YYEEEE. CDR3 in DNA: TGTGCCAGCAGCTTGGGTGGGGGAGGCGAGCAGTACTTC. Protein: CASSLGGGGEQYF.

This clone occurred once. This chain connects TRBV3-1 (or the pseudogene TRBV3-2) to TRBJ1-6; D remains ambiguous. The CDR3 spans 15 residues. The V gene's germline CDR1 is LGHDT and CDR2 YNNKEL (reference sequence). V was pared by 2 bases and J by 10 bases, with 15 bases between. CDR3 in amino acids: CASSQTTPQASPLHF. CDR3 DNA sequence: TGTGCCAGCAGCCAAACGACGCCCCAGGCGTCACCCCTCCACTTT.